Following are 27 T cell receptor beta chains from one sample sequenced in a study of early T cells in non-severe SARS-CoV-2 infection. One entry per CDR3 protein, called by TCRdb with MiXCR from the 5' RACE reads. The table lists 90,000 to 120,000 distinct CDR3 sequences, more than 9.5% of them singletons. The sequencing sample was made of whole blood. These receptors were collected from an adult who was a healthcare worker with PCR-confirmed SARS-CoV-2 infection or an uninfected control (not recorded which).

This clonotype was found a few times. The J gene is TRBJ2-1, the V gene TRBV12-3 or TRBV12-4; D might be TRBD1 or TRBD2, each matching 6 bases. With 6 bases removed from V and 7 bases from J, the gap between germline ends came to 16 bases. CDR3 length equals 14 residues. The CDR3 coding sequence is TGTGCCAGCAGGATGGGGGGCGGGATGAATGAGCAGTTCTTC. This sequence encodes CASRMGGGMNEQFF.

There are a few counts of this clonotype. The chain joins TRBV20-1 to TRBJ2-4, with 7 bases matching TRBD1. Trimming removed 4 bases from V and 9 bases from J; junction bases left unmatched: 3. Per the germline V gene, CDR1 is DFQATT and CDR2 is SNEGSKA (reference sequence). There are 11 residues in the CDR3. The CDR3 loop reads CSATQGSIQYF. The DNA of the CDR3 is TGCAGTGCTACACAGGGGAGCATTCAGTACTTC.

This clonotype was counted many times. The rearrangement joins TRBV19 to TRBJ1-2; D unclear. The CDR3 covers 12 residues. The germline V gene encodes CDR1 LNHDA and CDR2 SQIVND (reference sequence). Trimming pared 5 bases from V and 4 bases from J, leaving 8 bases between. Here the CDR3 reads CASSPWSYGYTF. The CDR3 DNA reads TGTGCCAGTAGTCCGTGGTCCTATGGCTACACCTTC.

The J gene is TRBJ1-5, the V gene TRBV7-2; no clear D gene. V shed 5 bases and J shed 7 bases, with 12 bases lying between them. The CDR3 runs 13 residues. The germline V gene has CDR1 SGHTA and CDR2 FQGNSA. CDR3 residues: CASSPKLGQPQHF. The CDR3 nucleotides are TGTGCCAGCAGCCCGAAGTTAGGCCAGCCCCAGCATTTT.

The rearrangement uses TRBV4-1 and TRBJ1-1; weak D call: TRBD1 (6 bases). The length of the CDR3 is 16 residues. V was clipped by 1 base and J by 1 base, with 13 bases between them. Germline values: CDR1 MGHRA, CDR2 YSYEKL. CDR3 sequence (DNA): TGCGCCAGCAGCCAAGGACAGGCTTACGGGAACACTGAAGCTTTCTTT. Protein sequence: CASSQGQAYGNTEAFF.

This clonotype was observed at least ten times. The gene calls are TRBV28 and TRBJ1-1; no reliable D call. Trimming cost V 6 bases and J 5 bases, with 13 bases left between them. The germline gives CDR1 MDHEN, CDR2 SYDVKM. This CDR3 is built from 13 residues. The CDR3 sequence: CASSPGGGTEAFF. Written as DNA, the CDR3 is TGTGCCAGCAGCCCTGGCGGTGGAACTGAAGCTTTCTTT.

This chain uses TRBV18 with TRBJ2-7, with TRBD2 identical over 9 bases. V shed 3 bases, J shed 6 bases, and the junction held 9 bases outside the gene matches. CDR1 and CDR2 (germline): KGHSH, LQKENI. The CDR3 spans 15 residues. DNA for the CDR3: TGTGCCAGCTCACCGGTAGCGGGAGTTCTCCTCGAGCAGTACTTC. It specifies CASSPVAGVLLEQYF.

This clonotype was found many times. The gene calls are TRBV7-8 and TRBJ1-4, with D possibly being TRBD1 (5 bases). Trimming removed 5 bases at V and 8 bases at J, with 12 bases between. CDR1 SGHVS and CDR2 FQNEAQ come from the germline V gene. This CDR3 contains 13 residues. The CDR3, as DNA: TGTGCCAGCAGCGGACACGGTCGGGAAAAACTGTTTTTT. Its protein is CASSGHGREKLFF.

This clonotype was counted at least ten times. The V and J genes are TRBV11-2 and TRBJ2-1; 8 nucleotides match TRBD2. Germline CDR1 and CDR2: SGHAT and FQNNGV. CDR3 length: 15 residues. After removal of 1 base from V and 8 bases from J, the junction contained 7 bases not matched to a gene. CDR3 sequence: CASSLAGGLVYEQFF. The CDR3, as DNA: TGTGCCAGCAGCTTAGCGGGAGGGTTAGTCTATGAGCAGTTCTTC.

This clonotype was seen many times. The genes are TRBV5-1 and TRBJ1-6, with D possibly TRBD1 on 6 matching bases. Germline V gene sequence: CDR1 SGHRS, CDR2 YFSETQ. V was clipped by 4 bases and J by 8 bases, with 19 bases between them. CDR3 length: 16 residues. The DNA of the CDR3 is TGCGCCAGCAGCGTAAGGGGCAGGGGCGCTGATTCACCCCTCCACTTT. Translating it yields CASSVRGRGADSPLHF.

Many counts were recorded for this clonotype. V gene TRBV11-2 combines with J gene TRBJ2-7; the D is unclear. CDR1 is SGHAT, CDR2 FQNNGV, per germline. The CDR3 loop spans 12 amino acids. Trimming took off 2 bases at V and 6 bases at J, with 8 bases between the two ends. In DNA, the CDR3 is TGTGCCAGCAGCTTAAAAAAGGGCGAGCAGTACTTC. Translated: CASSLKKGEQYF.

In this sample, this clonotype turned up many times. The rearrangement uses TRBV9 and TRBJ2-3; D gene unclear. The CDR3 consists of 12 residues. Germline CDR1 and CDR2: SGDLS and YYNGEE. V lost 2 bases and J 7 bases, leaving 8 bases between the germline ends. The CDR3 sequence is CASSVKGHTQYF. CDR3 DNA: TGTGCCAGCAGCGTGAAAGGTCATACGCAGTATTTT.

This clonotype has ten or more counts. V usage is TRBV20-1 and J usage is TRBJ2-5; D is unclear. The CDR3 totals 14 residues. Germline V lookup: CDR1 DFQATT, CDR2 SNEGSKA (reference sequence). Trimming removed 3 bases at V and 5 bases at J, with 16 bases between. The CDR3, as DNA: TGCAGTGCTAGCGGTGGGCGGCCATCTGAGACCCAGTACTTC. Protein: CSASGGRPSETQYF.

The rearrangement links TRBV12-3 or TRBV12-4 to TRBJ2-1, with D unclear. The CDR3 length is 11 residues. Trimming cost V 5 bases and J 8 bases, with 7 bases left between them. The CDR3 sequence: CASSRGDEQFF. CDR3 bases: TGTGCCAGCAGTCGAGGCGATGAGCAGTTCTTC.

This clonotype showed up many times. The J gene is TRBJ1-1, the V gene TRBV2; no reliable D call. The CDR3 covers 13 residues. Deletions cut 6 bases from V and 3 bases from J, with 11 bases between. Germline V gives CDR1 SNHLY, CDR2 FYNNEI. The CDR3 reads CASRARDDTEAFF. Written as DNA, the CDR3 is TGTGCCAGCAGGGCAAGGGATGACACTGAAGCTTTCTTT. Combining the CDR3 with reference TRBV2 and TRBJ1-1 gives the whole variable domain EPEVTQTPSHQVTQMGQEVILRCVPISNHLYFYWYRQILGQKVEFLVSFYNNEISEKSEIFDDQFSVERPDGSNFTLKIRSTKLEDSAMYFCASRARDDTEAFFGQGTRLTVV.

The J gene is TRBJ2-1, the V gene TRBV9, with D unclear. This CDR3 is built from 11 residues. The V end was cut by 4 bases, the J end by 8 bases, with 7 bases between. CDR1 SGDLS and CDR2 YYNGEE come from the germline V gene. CDR3 nucleotide sequence: TGTGCCAGCAGCACATCTGATGAGCAGTTCTTC. Translated: CASSTSDEQFF.

J is TRBJ1-1 and V is TRBV3-1, with D hard to call. This CDR3 is 13 amino acids long. Germline values: CDR1 LGHDT, CDR2 YNNKEL (reference sequence). Trimming cost V 8 bases and J 1 base, with 11 bases left between them. The CDR3 reads CASRRHENTEAFF. The CDR3 DNA reads TGTGCCAGCCGTCGCCACGAGAACACTGAAGCTTTCTTT.

This clonotype was seen at least ten times. This chain joins TRBV20-1 and TRBJ1-3; D unclear. The CDR3 contains 14 residues. The germline V and J ends were trimmed by 0 bases and 4 bases, with 10 bases remaining between them. CDR1 and CDR2 from the germline V gene are DFQATT and SNEGSKA (reference sequence). In DNA, the CDR3 is TGCAGTGCTAGAGATCCGGGGAGAGGAAACACCATATATTTT. It is translated as CSARDPGRGNTIYF.

There are many counts of this clonotype. This chain uses TRBV9 with TRBJ1-1, with 7 bases fitting TRBD1. The CDR3 is 15 amino acids. With 4 bases clipped from V and 2 bases from J, the junction kept 8 bases outside the gene matches. CDR1 and CDR2 (germline): SGDLS, YYNGEE. Here the CDR3 reads CASSHQTGSNTEAFF. DNA of the CDR3: TGTGCCAGCAGCCATCAGACAGGGAGCAACACTGAAGCTTTCTTT. The whole variable domain, filled in from reference TRBV9 and TRBJ1-1, reads DSGVTQTPKHLITATGQRVTLRCSPRSGDLSVYWYQQSLDQGLQFLIQYYNGEERAKGNILERFSAQQFPDLHSELNLSSLELGDSALYFCASSHQTGSNTEAFFGQGTRLTVV.

This clonotype was counted ten times or more. The chain carries TRBV20-1 and TRBJ2-1; perhaps D is TRBD1 or TRBD2 (5 bases each). The CDR3 has 19 amino acids. CDR1 is DFQATT, CDR2 SNEGSKA, per germline (reference sequence). Trimming took off 0 bases at V and 4 bases at J, with 25 bases between the two ends. The CDR3 DNA follows: TGCAGTGCTAGAGATCCTTCGCCCCCACCGGGACGGGTATACAATGAGCAGTTCTTC. This sequence encodes CSARDPSPPPGRVYNEQFF.

At least ten counts were recorded for this clonotype. V gene TRBV20-1 combines with J gene TRBJ1-5; D unclear. Germline V gene sequence: CDR1 DFQATT, CDR2 SNEGSKA (reference sequence). The CDR3 loop spans 13 amino acids. Trimming took 4 bases from V and 5 from J, leaving 12 bases between them. CDR3 nucleotides: TGCAGTGCTACCAACCGACCGGATCAGCCCCAGCATTTT. Translated: CSATNRPDQPQHF.

The chain carries TRBV7-2 and TRBJ2-7; 7 nucleotides match TRBD2. Unmatched junction bases numbered 10, after V lost 4 bases and J lost 1 base. This CDR3 contains 16 residues. The germline V gene encodes CDR1 SGHTA and CDR2 FQGNSA. CDR3 sequence: CASSSRMGRGSYEQYF. The CDR3 DNA reads as TGTGCCAGCAGCTCCCGGATGGGGCGGGGGTCCTACGAGCAGTACTTC.

This clonotype ranks as medium-sized (0.01 to 0.1%). This chain connects TRBV20-1 to TRBJ2-1; 12 bases match TRBD2. This CDR3 contains 16 residues. Germline CDR1 DFQATT, CDR2 SNEGSKA (reference sequence). V lost 6 bases and J lost 0; bases outside the gene matches: 6. The DNA of the CDR3 is TGCAGTGCGCCTAGCGGGAGGGGGTTCTCCTACAATGAGCAGTTCTTC. Residues: CSAPSGRGFSYNEQFF.

This clonotype has ten or more counts. This sequence joins TRBV11-2 and TRBJ2-7; the match to TRBD1 covers 8 bases. The J segment lost 7 bases and the V segment lost 4 bases, leaving 9 bases of the junction unmatched. The germline CDR1 and CDR2 sequences are SGHAT and FQNNGV. This CDR3 comprises 14 residues. The CDR3 nucleotides read TGTGCCAGCAGCTCGCGGACAGGGTTCGGGGAGCAGTACTTC. Protein sequence: CASSSRTGFGEQYF.

This clonotype was seen ten or more times. The chain links TRBV6-1 to TRBJ1-1; weak D call: TRBD1 (6 bases). The CDR3 totals 19 residues. Germline V gives CDR1 MNHNS, CDR2 SASEGT. The ends were cut back, 2 bases at V and 4 bases at J, with 26 bases in the middle. CDR3 in DNA: TGTGCCAGCAGTGAATTATATTCAATTCTGATTTGGGGGGCCACTGAAGCTTTCTTT. This gives the protein CASSELYSILIWGATEAFF.

This clonotype was detected many times. The J gene is TRBJ2-5, the V gene TRBV7-9; perhaps D is TRBD1 or TRBD2 (5 bases each). The CDR3 has 15 amino acids. Germline V gene lookup returns CDR1 SEHNR and CDR2 FQNEAQ (reference sequence). V lost 0 bases, J lost 5 bases, and 13 bases lay in between. In DNA, the CDR3 is TGTGCCAGCAGCTTAGCAACTGGTTGGGGGGAGACCCAGTACTTC. It yields the protein CASSLATGWGETQYF.

The table lists this clonotype with many counts. This sequence joins TRBV7-9 and TRBJ1-5; D not resolved. The CDR3 extends over 13 amino acids. V lost 5 bases and J 6 bases, leaving 11 bases between the germline ends. Germline V gene lookup returns CDR1 SEHNR and CDR2 FQNEAQ (reference sequence). The chain's CDR3 is CASSPGPFQPQHF. The CDR3 DNA reads TGTGCCAGCAGCCCCGGACCCTTTCAGCCCCAGCATTTT.